This entry lists 19 T cell receptor beta chains sequenced from one sample in a study of graft-versus-host responses after intestinal transplantation. Sequencing was performed with immunoSEQ multiplex PCR; in TCRdb, only in-frame clones are kept and a portion is missing. Found here are about 21,000 clones, 55% to 70% of them singletons; the top ten hold approximately 1%. Sequences were derived from alloreactive CD4+ T cells from a mixed lymphocyte reaction culture, sampled before intestinal transplant. Described subset: CFSE-low proliferating T cells sorted from roughly six-day pre-transplant mixed lymphocyte reaction (GvH or HvG direction). These receptors were obtained from a human patient who received an intestinal transplant.

The gene calls are TRBV18 and TRBJ2-5; D gene unclear. V gave up 2 bases and J gave up 10 bases, with 14 bases separating them. The CDR3 has 13 amino acids. CDR1 and CDR2 from the germline V gene are KGHSH and LQKENI. The CDR3 coding sequence is TGTGCCAGCTCACCAAGTGTCTGGCATGACCAGTACTTC. This translates into CASSPSVWHDQYF. Filled out from reference TRBV18 and TRBJ2-5, the complete variable domain reads NAGVMQNPRHLVRRRGQEARLRCSPMKGHSHVYWYRQLPEEGLKFMVYLQKENIIDESGMPKERFSAEFPKEGPSILRIQQVVRGDSAAYFCASSPSVWHDQYFGPGTRLLVL.

This chain uses TRBV7-9 with TRBJ2-2, with 9 bases that match TRBD1. This CDR3 contains 15 residues. CDR1 is SEHNR and CDR2 is FQNEAQ in the germline V gene (reference sequence). The V and J ends lost 6 bases and 4 bases, in that order; junction bases with no gene match: 6. The CDR3 DNA reads TGTGCCAGCAGACCCGGGACAGGGTTCACCGGGGAGCTGTTTTTT. The encoded protein is CASRPGTGFTGELFF.

On this clone itself: Other DNA sequences within the sample encode an identical CDR3. This chain links TRBV18 with TRBJ1-1; D is uncertain. CDR1 is KGHSH, CDR2 LQKENI, per germline. The CDR3 spans 13 residues. Trimming pared 2 bases from V and 1 base from J, leaving 5 bases between. CDR3 residues: CASSPAGNTEAFF. CDR3 sequence (DNA): TGTGCCAGCTCACCAGCAGGGAACACTGAAGCTTTCTTT.

This chain uses TRBV6-1 with TRBJ1-2; TRBD1 agrees at 9 bases. Germline V lookup: CDR1 MNHNS, CDR2 SASEGT. The CDR3 runs to 13 residues. The trim removed 4 bases at V and 8 bases at J, leaving 5 bases unmatched. The CDR3 nucleotides read TGTGCCAGCAGTGGGACAGGGGACATAGGCTACACCTTC. Protein sequence: CASSGTGDIGYTF.

The genes are TRBV19 and TRBJ1-5; 10 positions agree with TRBD1. Germline CDR1 reads LNHDA; CDR2 reads SQIVND (reference sequence). V dropped 5 bases and J dropped 7; count of bases not matched to a gene: 8. The CDR3 is 15 amino acids. DNA of the CDR3: TGTGCCAGTAGTGAAGACAGGGGGCAATGGCAGCCCCAGCATTTT. Translating it yields CASSEDRGQWQPQHF. The full variable domain, rest sourced from reference TRBV19 and TRBJ1-5, is DGGITQSPKYLFRKEGQNVTLSCEQNLNHDAMYWYRQDPGQGLRLIYYSQIVNDFQKGDIAEGYSVSREKKESFPLTVTSAQKNPTAFYLCASSEDRGQWQPQHFGDGTRLSIL.

This clone appeared a few times. This chain connects TRBV5-1 to TRBJ1-2, with D perhaps matching TRBD1 (5 bases). CDR1 and CDR2 (germline): SGHRS, YFSETQ. This CDR3 comprises 14 residues. Trimming removed 4 bases from V and 10 bases from J, with 20 bases in between. The CDR3 sequence is CASSVGHLSGVYTF. The CDR3 DNA follows: TGCGCCAGCAGCGTCGGACACCTTTCGGGAGTCTACACCTTC.

The chain is built from TRBV7-2 and TRBJ1-1; TRBD1 is a possible D gene (5 bases). Germline V lookup: CDR1 SGHTA, CDR2 FQGNSA. The CDR3 length is 15 residues. Trimming left V 1 base short and J 4 bases short, with 13 bases between. CDR3 DNA sequence: TGTGCCAGCAGCTTAGTAGTGCAGGGAGGCACTGAAGCTTTCTTT. It codes for CASSLVVQGGTEAFF. Using reference TRBV7-2 and TRBJ1-1 for the parts outside the CDR3, the full variable domain is GAGVSQSPSNKVTEKGKDVELRCDPISGHTALYWYRQSLGQGLEFLIYFQGNSAPDKSGLPSDRFSAERTGGSVSTLTIQRTQQEDSAVYLCASSLVVQGGTEAFFGQGTRLTVV.

The CDR3 DNA sequence: TGTGCCAGCAGTCCGCCGGGACAGAGTATTCAGTACTTC. Protein: CASSPPGQSIQYF. This chain links TRBV6-5 with TRBJ2-4; 7 bases line up with TRBD1. Germline CDR1 is MNHEY and CDR2 is SVGAGI. The CDR3 is 13 residues long. J was trimmed by 10 bases and V by 5 bases; bases with no gene match: 8.

This rearrangement joins TRBV29-1 to TRBJ2-3; D uncertain. CDR3 length equals 11 residues. Trimming took 5 bases from V and 3 from J, leaving 6 bases between them. The germline V gene has CDR1 SQVTM and CDR2 ANQGSEA. CDR3 nucleotides: TGCAGCGTTCTACCGACAGATACGCAGTATTTT. Its translation is CSVLPTDTQYF.

V gene TRBV7-6 combines with J gene TRBJ1-2; D gene ambiguous. Germline CDR1 is SGHVS and CDR2 is FNYEAQ. CDR3 size: 15 residues. V was pared by 3 bases and J by 5 bases, with 16 bases between. This CDR3 is CASSLAPSGEYGYTF. The CDR3 region has the DNA TGTGCCAGCAGCTTGGCCCCCTCAGGCGAGTATGGCTACACCTTC.

This clone was seen a handful of times. The V call is TRBV7-2, the J call TRBJ1-6; D is ambiguous. The germline CDR1 and CDR2 sequences are SGHTA and FQGNSA. Trimming removed 2 bases at V and 5 bases at J, with 13 bases between. The length of the CDR3 is 16 residues. The chain's CDR3 is CASSLTSSRNNSPLHF. CDR3 nucleotide sequence: TGTGCCAGCAGCTTAACGAGTAGCCGGAATAATTCACCCCTCCACTTT. Complete variable domain (other parts from reference TRBV7-2 and TRBJ1-6): GAGVSQSPSNKVTEKGKDVELRCDPISGHTALYWYRQSLGQGLEFLIYFQGNSAPDKSGLPSDRFSAERTGGSVSTLTIQRTQQEDSAVYLCASSLTSSRNNSPLHFGNGTRLTVT.

As to this clone: No DNA is shown, since the ends of the CDR3 on it are uncertain; the CDR3 is the one TCRdb lists. V gene TRBV28 combines with J gene TRBJ1-4; the DNA was not used to check the table's D call, TRBD1. The germline V gene encodes CDR1 MDHEN and CDR2 SYDVKM. Including both end residues, the CDR3 is 16 amino acids long. The CDR3 protein is CASSLTVGQGNRMVFF.

The V call is TRBV4-2, the J call TRBJ1-5; D is ambiguous. From germline, CDR1 is LGHNA and CDR2 YNFKEQ. The CDR3 is made up of 15 amino acids. V was cut by 1 base and J by 1 base, with 8 bases left in between. The CDR3 spells CASSQGWPSNQPQHF. DNA of the CDR3: TGTGCCAGCAGCCAAGGCTGGCCGAGCAATCAGCCCCAGCATTTT.

J is TRBJ2-5 and V is TRBV28, with TRBD1 matching 10 bases. TRBJ2-7 matches the DNA end more closely, so the J call is doubtful. The CDR3 is made up of 15 amino acids. CDR1 MDHEN and CDR2 SYDVKM come from the germline V gene. CDR3 protein: CASSQDRGSIYEQYF. The CDR3 region has the DNA TGTGCCAGCAGTCAGGACAGGGGGAGTATATACGAGCAGTACTTC.

The chain couples TRBV7-6 to TRBJ2-3; 9 nucleotides align to TRBD2. This CDR3 comprises 16 residues. Germline assignment: CDR1 SGHVS and CDR2 FNYEAQ. V shed 2 bases and J 7 bases; nucleotides not matched to a gene: 10. CDR3 residues: CASSLYIGLAFNTQYF. CDR3 nucleotide sequence: TGTGCCAGCAGCTTATATATCGGACTAGCGTTCAATACGCAGTATTTT.

This clone was observed a handful of times. The chain carries TRBV6-6 and TRBJ1-1; TRBD1 matches at 8 bases. V was clipped by 5 bases and J by 1 base; unmatched bases: 3. The CDR3 has 14 amino acids. The germline V gene encodes CDR1 MNHNY and CDR2 SVGAGI (reference sequence). The CDR3, as DNA: TGTGCCAGCAGTAAACAGGGGGGGAACACTGAAGCTTTCTTT. Its translation is CASSKQGGNTEAFF.

The chain's CDR3 is CASSRGVLGSSYEQYF. The CDR3 bases are TGTGCCAGCAGTCGGGGGGTCCTAGGGAGTTCCTACGAGCAGTACTTC. V and J are TRBV6-6 and TRBJ2-7; 7 positions agree with TRBD2. The CDR3 has 16 amino acids. V lost 5 bases, J lost 1 base, and 11 bases stayed unmatched. Germline CDR1 reads MNHNY; CDR2 reads SVGAGI (reference sequence).

This clone came up a few times. The chain recombines TRBV5-1 with TRBJ2-1, with 10 bases aligning to TRBD1. CDR3 length equals 15 residues. The germline gives CDR1 SGHRS, CDR2 YFSETQ. The V gene end was trimmed by 4 bases and the J gene end by 7 bases; junction bases not matched to a gene: 8. CDR3 bases: TGCGCCAGCAGCGACGACAGGGGGCGACGGAATGAGCAGTTCTTC. It yields the protein CASSDDRGRRNEQFF.

The genes are TRBV29-1 and TRBJ2-1; TRBD1 matches 9 bases. After removal of 3 bases from V and 8 bases from J, the junction contained 5 bases not matched to a gene. Germline V gene data show CDR1 as SQVTM and CDR2 as ANQGSEA. This CDR3 is built from 13 residues. The CDR3 bases are TGCAGCGTTGATGGGACAGGGTTTTATGAGCAGTTCTTC. This sequence encodes CSVDGTGFYEQFF.